The 9 T cell receptor beta chains below come from one sample, sequenced in a study of T cell responses to AZD1222 COVID-19 vaccine. TCRdb keeps only in-frame clones here, not all; method: immunoSEQ multiplex PCR. In the table there are under 150,000 clones, around nine tenths of which are singletons. The input for sequencing was peripheral blood, taken on day 0 of AZD1222 vaccination. The origin of the receptors is an adult in good health.

The V gene is TRBV4-1, the J gene TRBJ1-2, with D perhaps matching TRBD1 (5 bases). The CDR3 length is 16 residues. The V gene's germline CDR1 is MGHRA and CDR2 YSYEKL. Trimming took off 2 bases at V and 4 bases at J, with 17 bases between the two ends. The CDR3 sequence: CASSQLQANHGYGYTF. The CDR3 DNA reads as TGCGCCAGCAGCCAACTACAGGCAAACCATGGCTATGGCTACACCTTC.

Turning to this clone: Within the sample, other DNA sequences also encode this same CDR3. This chain uses TRBV7-2 with TRBJ1-5, with a possible D match to TRBD1 (5 bases). Germline V gene lookup returns CDR1 SGHTA and CDR2 FQGNSA. Trimming stripped 2 bases from V and 4 bases from J, with 6 bases between. There are 13 residues in the CDR3. CDR3 DNA sequence: TGTGCCAGCAGCTTAAGGGGAAATCAGCCCCAGCATTTT. Its protein is CASSLRGNQPQHF.

The rearrangement links TRBV27 to TRBJ1-2; D gene unclear. Germline CDR1 and CDR2: MNHEY and SMNVEV (reference sequence). Trimming cost V 0 bases and J 4 bases, with 9 bases left between them. The CDR3 is 14 residues long. DNA of the CDR3: TGTGCCAGCAGTTTATCATCGGCAGTCTATGGCTACACCTTC. Amino acids: CASSLSSAVYGYTF.

The chain carries TRBV14 and TRBJ1-2; TRBD1 matches 7 bases. After removal of 0 bases from V and 6 bases from J, the junction contained 7 bases not matched to a gene. CDR1 SGHDN and CDR2 FVKESK come from the germline V gene. The CDR3 is 15 residues long. Written as DNA, the CDR3 is TGTGCCAGCAGCCAAGATTGGGGACAGTTCAATGGCTACACCTTC. It specifies CASSQDWGQFNGYTF.

The genes are TRBV5-4 and TRBJ1-4; 8 bases agree with TRBD1. With V trimmed by 4 bases and J by 8 bases, 10 bases remained unmatched. CDR1 and CDR2 from the germline V gene are SGHNT and YYREEE (reference sequence). CDR3 length: 15 amino acids. The CDR3 sequence is CASSTDGTGGEKLFF. The CDR3 DNA reads as TGTGCCAGCAGCACCGATGGGACAGGCGGCGAAAAACTGTTTTTT.

V usage is TRBV28 and J usage is TRBJ1-6; TRBD1 matches at 7 bases. With 6 bases clipped from V and 5 bases from J, the junction kept 4 bases outside the gene matches. This CDR3 is built from 14 residues. Looked up from germline, CDR1 is MDHEN and CDR2 is SYDVKM. For the CDR3, the DNA is TGTGCCAGCAGCCCGGGACAGAATAATTCACCCCTCCACTTT. Translation gives CASSPGQNNSPLHF.

In this sample, this clone turned up a few times. The chain couples TRBV18 to TRBJ1-6; D call uncertain. V shed 1 base and J shed 2 bases, with 6 bases lying between them. The CDR3 consists of 15 residues. Germline assignment: CDR1 KGHSH and CDR2 LQKENI. CDR3 region: CASSPQGTYNSPLHF. The CDR3 bases are TGTGCCAGCTCACCACAAGGGACCTATAATTCACCCCTCCACTTT.

This sequence joins TRBV19 and TRBJ1-4; D unclear. The V gene's germline CDR1 is LNHDA and CDR2 SQIVND (reference sequence). This CDR3 region has 18 residues. The V gene lost 1 base and the J gene lost 7 bases, with 22 bases spanning the gap. The CDR3 coding sequence is TGTGCCAGTAGTATAGTGGGAGGTGGGCCCGTTGATCGTGAAAAACTGTTTTTT. It yields the protein CASSIVGGGPVDREKLFF.

The sample holds a few counts of this clone. The sample holds other DNA sequences that translate to the same CDR3. The rearrangement uses TRBV6-2 or TRBV6-3 and TRBJ2-7, with D maybe TRBD1 (5 bases). The CDR3 is made up of 13 amino acids. Looked up from germline, CDR1 is MNHEY and CDR2 is SVGEGT. V shed 3 bases and J shed 0 bases, with 6 bases lying between them. The CDR3 bases are TGTGCCAGCAGTTATGACAGCTCCTACGAGCAGTACTTC. It translates to CASSYDSSYEQYF.